This T cell receptor (beta chain) was observed in a study of blood T cells in healthy people across ages. The second PCR ran roughly 7 to 12 cycles with a sample-barcoded 5' primer and J-beta primers. TCRdb re-analysed the 5' RACE reads in MiXCR, keeping a single row per CDR3 protein. The sample has around 500,000 distinct CDR3 sequences, roughly 48% seen once. V shed 7 bases and J 0 bases; nucleotides not matched to a gene: 8. The CDR3 is 15 amino acids. The people who gave samples were healthy Caucasians from Russia, aged about 6 to 100. This clonotype was seen a few times. Its antigen is as yet unknown. General study findings and limits: Strongly correlated with naive T cell percentage was TCR beta diversity. Roughly linear age-related decline in beta diversity appeared, significant by age about 40. Unknown donor CMV status possibly confounded expanded clonotype changes.

The receptor was derived from an older man in good health. The chain recombines TRBV12-3 or TRBV12-4 with TRBJ2-7; the match to TRBD1 covers 8 bases. Sequencing was done on a sample of blood. Here the CDR3 DNA reads TGTGCCAGCAACCCCTCCGGGACAGGCTCCTACGAGCAGTACTTC. It yields the protein CASNPSGTGSYEQYF.